The 12 T cell receptor beta chains below come from one sample, sequenced in a study of cytomegalovirus exposure and HLA in healthy donors. The PCR ran on 60 Vbeta and 13 Jbeta primers. Clones were read by immunoSEQ multiplex PCR, and TCRdb kept only the in-frame ones, dropping some. The sample shows under 250,000 clones, approximately 85% of them seen only once. What was sequenced was PBMCs. The receptors were sampled from a woman aged 45-59 years in good health and CMV-seronegative.

This clone was detected once. This chain links TRBV5-5 with TRBJ2-7; the match to TRBD1 covers 11 bases. CDR1 and CDR2 from the germline V gene are SGHKS and YYEKEE (reference sequence). Losses at the gene ends were 3 bases for V and 4 bases for J; bases not matched to a gene: 6. The CDR3 is 15 amino acids. CDR3 protein: CASSWMDRGRYEQYF. CDR3 nucleotide sequence: TGTGCCAGCAGCTGGATGGACAGGGGGCGTTACGAGCAGTACTTC.

The chain couples TRBV21-1 to TRBJ1-1; the table's D call TRBD1 went unverified against the DNA. TRBV21-1 is shown as a pseudogene. The CDR3 runs 14 residues. The CDR3 DNA follows: TGTGCCAGCAGCCCGGGACAGGGGAACACTGAAGCTTTCTTT. It is translated as CASSPGQGNTEAFF.

This clone has only a few counts. The CDR3 DNA reads TGTGCCTGGAGTGTAGAGAGACAGGGGCGTGAGCAGTACTTC. It encodes CAWSVERQGREQYF. The chain employs TRBV30 and TRBJ2-7, with TRBD1 matching over 8 bases. The germline V gene encodes CDR1 GTSNPN and CDR2 SVGIG (reference sequence). V trimming: 0 bases; J trimming: 7 bases; junction bases outside the gene matches: 8. The CDR3 contains 14 residues.

The rearrangement links TRBV7-2 to TRBJ2-7; TRBD2 agrees at 11 bases. The CDR3 has 16 amino acids. Losses at the gene ends were 4 bases for V and 2 bases for J; bases not matched to a gene: 7. Germline values: CDR1 SGHTA, CDR2 FQGNSA. This chain's CDR3 is CASSYPPSGRTYEQYF. DNA of the CDR3: TGTGCCAGCAGCTACCCCCCTAGCGGGAGGACCTACGAGCAGTACTTC.

V and J are TRBV28 and TRBJ2-7; TRBD1 agrees at 7 bases. The V gene end was trimmed by 3 bases and the J gene end by 1 base; junction bases not matched to a gene: 6. This CDR3 is built from 15 residues. Germline V gene sequence: CDR1 MDHEN, CDR2 SYDVKM. CDR3 DNA: TGTGCCAGCAGTTTGAGAGGGACAGTTTCCTACGAGCAGTACTTC. The encoded protein is CASSLRGTVSYEQYF.

The chain couples TRBV14 to TRBJ2-5; 7 positions agree with TRBD1. The length of the CDR3 is 17 residues. Germline V gene sequence: CDR1 SGHDN, CDR2 FVKESK. After removal of 2 bases from V and 2 bases from J, the junction contained 11 bases not matched to a gene. The CDR3 DNA is TGTGCCAGCAGCCAAACATTAATAAGGGACAGACAAGAGACCCAGTACTTC. Translating it yields CASSQTLIRDRQETQYF. The full variable domain, rest sourced from reference TRBV14 and TRBJ2-5, is EAGVTQFPSHSVIEKGQTVTLRCDPISGHDNLYWYRRVMGKEIKFLLHFVKESKQDESGMPNNRFLAERTGGTYSTLKVQPAELEDSGVYFCASSQTLIRDRQETQYFGPGTRLLVL.

V usage is TRBV2 and J usage is TRBJ1-2, with a weak D call TRBD1 (5 bases). CDR3 length: 13 residues. V lost 7 bases and J lost 7, with 16 bases in between. Germline V CDR1 and CDR2: SNHLY, FYNNEI. The CDR3 reads CASMGGGLGGYTF. The CDR3 bases are TGTGCCAGCATGGGCGGGGGGTTGGGTGGCTACACCTTC.

This chain connects TRBV6-5 to TRBJ2-1; tentatively, D is TRBD1 (5 bases). Germline V gene sequence: CDR1 MNHEY, CDR2 SVGAGI. V lost 6 bases and J 2 bases, leaving 14 bases between the germline ends. The CDR3 runs to 15 residues. CDR3 sequence (DNA): TGTGCCAGCAGCACCCCAGGGAACCCCTACAATGAGCAGTTCTTC. Protein product: CASSTPGNPYNEQFF.

The genes are TRBV28 and TRBJ1-2; 8 bases are a match to TRBD1. V lost 4 bases to trimming and J lost 5 bases; unmatched junction nucleotides: 6. Germline-derived CDR1 and CDR2 are MDHEN and SYDVKM. CDR3 length equals 14 residues. The CDR3, as DNA: TGTGCCAGCAGTTGGGGTACAGGGGGGTATGGCTACACCTTC. It codes for CASSWGTGGYGYTF.

This chain joins TRBV7-2 and TRBJ2-2; TRBD2 is a possible D gene (5 bases). Trimming shortened V by 2 bases and J by 1 base, and 8 bases separated the two germline ends. The CDR3 extends over 15 amino acids. The V gene's germline CDR1 is SGHTA and CDR2 FQGNSA. CDR3 loop: CASSLNGGNTGELFF. In DNA, the CDR3 is TGTGCCAGCAGCTTAAACGGAGGGAACACCGGGGAGCTGTTTTTT. Looking up the rest from reference TRBV7-2 and TRBJ2-2 gives the full variable domain: GAGVSQSPSNKVTEKGKDVELRCDPISGHTALYWYRQSLGQGLEFLIYFQGNSAPDKSGLPSDRFSAERTGGSVSTLTIQRTQQEDSAVYLCASSLNGGNTGELFFGEGSRLTVL.

The J gene is TRBJ2-3, the V gene TRBV18; 11 bases match TRBD2. Trimming took 5 bases from V and 0 from J; bases not matched to a gene: 7. Germline CDR1 and CDR2: KGHSH and LQKENI. CDR3 length: 17 amino acids. The CDR3 protein is CASSATSGVGSTDTQYF. CDR3 nucleotides: TGTGCCAGCTCAGCGACTAGCGGGGTGGGAAGCACAGATACGCAGTATTTT.

The V call is TRBV6-1, the J call TRBJ1-2, with D possibly being TRBD1 (5 bases). The V and J ends lost 3 bases and 4 bases respectively, with 9 bases between them. The germline gives CDR1 MNHNS, CDR2 SASEGT. This CDR3 contains 13 residues. In nucleotides, the CDR3 is TGTGCCAGCAGTGAGGGGGGGATCTATGGCTACACCTTC. The encoded protein is CASSEGGIYGYTF.